This T cell receptor (beta chain) was sequenced during a study of T-cell reconstitution after alpha-beta-depleted transplantation in children. Unique molecular identifiers tagged the TCRbeta library. TCRdb re-analysed the PCR reads in MiXCR, keeping a single row per CDR3 protein. The sample has hundreds of thousands of distinct CDR3 sequences; roughly a tenth are singletons. There are many counts of this clonotype. The germline V gene encodes CDR1 MNHEY and CDR2 SVGAGI. Trimming removed 8 bases from V and 4 bases from J, with 12 bases in between. This CDR3 region has 12 residues. This clonotype was obtained from a human donor who donated a stem cell graft to a child with acute myeloid leukemia. Source: PBMCs from the stem cell graft donor, taken from the stem cell graft. This chain links TRBV6-5 with TRBJ2-7; D might be TRBD1 (5 bases). The CDR3 DNA reads TGTGCCAGCCGAAGTCAGGGATACGAGCAGTACTTC. Translated: CASRSQGYEQYF.